This paragraph reports one T cell receptor beta chain. Generated by immunoSEQ multiplex PCR, the TCRdb table keeps only in-frame clones and is missing some. The sample shows approximately 220,000 clones, approximately 86% of them seen only once. This sample is drawn from a study of blood T cell repertoires in COVID-19. Sequencing was performed on PBMCs or T cells enriched from blood (not recorded which). This clonotype was sampled from a woman aged 25 to 39 with acute COVID-19.

The CDR3 loop is CASSPIGQGARDTEAFF. CDR3 nucleotide sequence: TGTGCCAGCTCACCAATCGGACAGGGGGCACGGGACACTGAAGCTTTCTTT. V gene TRBV18 combines with J gene TRBJ1-1; 11 bases are a match to TRBD1. The germline V gene encodes CDR1 KGHSH and CDR2 LQKENI. The CDR3 has 17 residues. V lost 2 bases to trimming and J lost 3 bases; unmatched junction nucleotides: 8.